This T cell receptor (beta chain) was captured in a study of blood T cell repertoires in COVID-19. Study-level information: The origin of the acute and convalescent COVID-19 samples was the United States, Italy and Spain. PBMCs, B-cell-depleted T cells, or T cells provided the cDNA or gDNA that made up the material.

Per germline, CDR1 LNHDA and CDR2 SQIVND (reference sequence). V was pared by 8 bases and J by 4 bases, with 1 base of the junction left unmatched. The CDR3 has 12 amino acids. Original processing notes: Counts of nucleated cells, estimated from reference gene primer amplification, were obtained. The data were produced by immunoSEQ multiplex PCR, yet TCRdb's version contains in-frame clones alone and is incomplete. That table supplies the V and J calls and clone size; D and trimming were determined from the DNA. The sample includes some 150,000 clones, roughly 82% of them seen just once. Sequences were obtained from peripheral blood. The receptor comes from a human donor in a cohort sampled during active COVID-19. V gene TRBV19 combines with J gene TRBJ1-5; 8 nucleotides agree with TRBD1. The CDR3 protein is CASRTGNQPQHF. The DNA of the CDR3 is TGTGCCAGTCGGACAGGGAATCAGCCCCAGCATTTT.